This T cell receptor beta chain was sequenced for a study of blood T cell repertoires in COVID-19. Trimming shortened V by 7 bases and J by 4 bases, and 14 bases separated the two germline ends. The CDR3 has 14 amino acids. CDR1 and CDR2 from the germline V gene are SGHTS and YDEGEE. Sequencing was performed with immunoSEQ multiplex PCR; in TCRdb, only in-frame clones are kept and a portion is missing. The data contain about 67,000 clones, roughly 80% of them singletons. Sequenced sample: peripheral blood. The chain uses TRBV5-8 and TRBJ2-2, with a weak D call TRBD2 (6 bases). The TCR originated in a human donor in a cohort sampled during active COVID-19. CDR3 in amino acids: CASSRVRGTGELFF. CDR3 sequence (DNA): TGTGCCAGCTCCAGGGTGCGGGGCACCGGGGAGCTGTTTTTT.